The clone carrying this T cell receptor (beta chain) was picked up a small number of times. Its antigen is unknown. The sample is drawn from a study of identical twins. Points from the study as a whole: Findings came from cross-sectional statistics, without long-term follow-up of donors. Twin-shared out-of-frame alpha sequences showed excess low generation probability.

TCRdb re-analysed the 5' RACE reads in MiXCR, keeping a single row per CDR3 protein. The table lists hundreds of thousands of distinct CDR3 sequences, 24% of them singletons. This CDR3 has 15 amino acids. Trimming removed 5 bases at V and 0 bases at J, with 11 bases between. These records were also assigned to another study, of T cells expressing NK-cell markers.

The sample comprised CD4+ T cells sorted from blood. This clonotype was obtained from a woman aged 18 to 35 in good health. V gene TRBV12-3 or TRBV12-4 combines with J gene TRBJ1-5; D is perhaps TRBD1 (5 bases). The CDR3 nucleotides are TGTGCCAGCAGTCCCGACAGATATAGCAATCAGCCCCAGCATTTT. Encoded protein: CASSPDRYSNQPQHF.